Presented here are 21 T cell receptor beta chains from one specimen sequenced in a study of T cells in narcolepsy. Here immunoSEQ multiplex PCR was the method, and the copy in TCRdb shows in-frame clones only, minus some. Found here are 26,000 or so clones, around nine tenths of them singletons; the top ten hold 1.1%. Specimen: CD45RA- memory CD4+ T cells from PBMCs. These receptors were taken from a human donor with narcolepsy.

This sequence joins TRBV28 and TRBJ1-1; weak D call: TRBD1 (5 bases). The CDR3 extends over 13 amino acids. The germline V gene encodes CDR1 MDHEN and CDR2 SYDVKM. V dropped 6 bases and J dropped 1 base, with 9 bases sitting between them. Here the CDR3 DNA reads TGTGCCAGCAGCCTGGGACGGAACACTGAAGCTTTCTTT. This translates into CASSLGRNTEAFF.

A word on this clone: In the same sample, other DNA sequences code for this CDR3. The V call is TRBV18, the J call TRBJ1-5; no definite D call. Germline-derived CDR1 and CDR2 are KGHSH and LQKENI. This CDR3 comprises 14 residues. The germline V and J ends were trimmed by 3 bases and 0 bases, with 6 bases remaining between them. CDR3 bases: TGTGCCAGCTCACCTGGGTATAGCAATCAGCCCCAGCATTTT. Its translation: CASSPGYSNQPQHF. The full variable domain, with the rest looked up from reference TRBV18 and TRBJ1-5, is NAGVMQNPRHLVRRRGQEARLRCSPMKGHSHVYWYRQLPEEGLKFMVYLQKENIIDESGMPKERFSAEFPKEGPSILRIQQVVRGDSAAYFCASSPGYSNQPQHFGDGTRLSIL.

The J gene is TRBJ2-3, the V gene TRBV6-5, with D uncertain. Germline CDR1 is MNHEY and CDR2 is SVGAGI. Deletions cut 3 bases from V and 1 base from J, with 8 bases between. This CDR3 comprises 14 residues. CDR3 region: CASSYNDGTDTQYF. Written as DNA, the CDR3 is TGTGCCAGCAGTTATAATGACGGCACAGATACGCAGTATTTT.

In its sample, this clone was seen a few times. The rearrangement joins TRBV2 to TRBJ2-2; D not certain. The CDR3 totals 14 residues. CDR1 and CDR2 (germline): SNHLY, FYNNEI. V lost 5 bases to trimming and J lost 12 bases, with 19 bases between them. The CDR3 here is CASSISPTFGKLFF. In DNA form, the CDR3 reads TGTGCCAGCAGTATAAGTCCGACATTCGGCAAGCTGTTTTTT.

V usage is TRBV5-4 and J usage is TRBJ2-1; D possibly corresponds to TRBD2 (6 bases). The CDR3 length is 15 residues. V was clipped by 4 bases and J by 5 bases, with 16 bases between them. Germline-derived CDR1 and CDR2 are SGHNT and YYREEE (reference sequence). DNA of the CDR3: TGTGCCAGCAGCACACGGGGCGCGGGGAACAATGAGCAGTTCTTC. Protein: CASSTRGAGNNEQFF.

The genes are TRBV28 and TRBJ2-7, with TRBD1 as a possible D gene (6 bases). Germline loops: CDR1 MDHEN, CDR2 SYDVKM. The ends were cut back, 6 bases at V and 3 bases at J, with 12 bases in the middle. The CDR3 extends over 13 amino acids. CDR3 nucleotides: TGTGCCAGCAGATCGGGACAAGACTACGAGCAGTACGTC. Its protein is CASRSGQDYEQYV.

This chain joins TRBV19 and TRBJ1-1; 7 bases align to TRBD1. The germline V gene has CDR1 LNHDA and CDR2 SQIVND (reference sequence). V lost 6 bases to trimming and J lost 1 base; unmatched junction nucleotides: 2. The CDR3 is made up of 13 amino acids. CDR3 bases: TGTGCCAGTAGGACAGGGAAGAACACTGAAGCTTTCTTT. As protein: CASRTGKNTEAFF.

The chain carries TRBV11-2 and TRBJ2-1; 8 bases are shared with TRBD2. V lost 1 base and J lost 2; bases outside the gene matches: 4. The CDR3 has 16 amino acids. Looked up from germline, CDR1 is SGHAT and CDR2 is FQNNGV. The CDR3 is CASSLAAGGTYNEQFF. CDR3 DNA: TGTGCCAGCAGCTTAGCGGCGGGGGGTACCTACAATGAGCAGTTCTTC.

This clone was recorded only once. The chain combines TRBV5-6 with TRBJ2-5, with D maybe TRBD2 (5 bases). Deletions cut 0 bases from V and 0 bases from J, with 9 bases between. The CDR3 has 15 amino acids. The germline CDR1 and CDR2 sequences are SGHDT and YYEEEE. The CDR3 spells CASSLALADQETQYF. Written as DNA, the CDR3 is TGTGCCAGCAGCTTGGCCCTAGCAGACCAAGAGACCCAGTACTTC. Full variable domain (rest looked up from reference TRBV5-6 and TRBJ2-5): DAGVTQSPTHLIKTRGQQVTLRCSPKSGHDTVSWYQQALGQGPQFIFQYYEEEERQRGNFPDRFSGHQFPNYSSELNVNALLLGDSALYLCASSLALADQETQYFGPGTRLLVL.

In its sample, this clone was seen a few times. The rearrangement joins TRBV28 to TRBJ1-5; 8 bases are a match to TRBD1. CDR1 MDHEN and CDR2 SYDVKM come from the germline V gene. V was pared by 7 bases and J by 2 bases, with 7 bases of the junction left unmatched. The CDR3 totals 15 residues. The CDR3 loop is CASTRAGQGNQPQHF. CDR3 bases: TGTGCCAGCACGCGAGCGGGACAGGGCAATCAGCCCCAGCATTTT.

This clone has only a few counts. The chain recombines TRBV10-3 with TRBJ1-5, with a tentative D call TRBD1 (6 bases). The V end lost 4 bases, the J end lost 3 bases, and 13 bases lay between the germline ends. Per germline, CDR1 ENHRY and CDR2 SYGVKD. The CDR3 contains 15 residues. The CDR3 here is CAISGGQGFNQPQHF. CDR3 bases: TGTGCCATCAGTGGGGGGCAGGGCTTCAATCAGCCCCAGCATTTT.

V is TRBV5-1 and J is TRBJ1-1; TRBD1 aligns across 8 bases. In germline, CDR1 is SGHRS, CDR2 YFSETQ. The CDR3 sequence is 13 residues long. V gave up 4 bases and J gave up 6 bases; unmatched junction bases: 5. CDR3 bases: TGCGCCAGCAGCCTAGGACAGGGACCTGAAGCTTTCTTT. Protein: CASSLGQGPEAFF.

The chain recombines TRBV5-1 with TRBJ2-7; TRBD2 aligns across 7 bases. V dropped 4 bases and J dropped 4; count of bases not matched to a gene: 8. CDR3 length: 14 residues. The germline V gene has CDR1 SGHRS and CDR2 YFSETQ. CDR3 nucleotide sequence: TGCGCCAGCAGCCAGTCGGGAGGCTTTTACGAGCAGTACTTC. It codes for CASSQSGGFYEQYF.

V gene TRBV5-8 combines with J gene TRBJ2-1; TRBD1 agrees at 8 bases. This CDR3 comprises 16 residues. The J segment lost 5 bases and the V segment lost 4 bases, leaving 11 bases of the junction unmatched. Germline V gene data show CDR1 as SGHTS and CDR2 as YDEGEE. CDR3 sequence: CASSRGDRGDNNEQFF. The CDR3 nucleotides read TGTGCCAGCAGCCGAGGAGACAGGGGCGACAACAATGAGCAGTTCTTC.

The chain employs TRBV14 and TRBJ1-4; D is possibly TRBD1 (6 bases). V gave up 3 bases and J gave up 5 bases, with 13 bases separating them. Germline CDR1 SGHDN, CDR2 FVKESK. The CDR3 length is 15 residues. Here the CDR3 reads CASSHIQGRNEKLFF. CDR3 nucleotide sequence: TGTGCCAGCAGCCATATACAGGGTCGAAATGAAAAACTGTTTTTT.

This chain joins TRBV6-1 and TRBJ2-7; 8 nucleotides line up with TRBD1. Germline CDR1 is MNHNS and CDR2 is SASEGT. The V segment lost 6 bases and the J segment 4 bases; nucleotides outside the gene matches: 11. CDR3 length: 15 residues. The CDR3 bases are TGTGCCAGCAGACGAATACCCCAGGGGGCGTACGAGCAGTACTTC. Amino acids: CASRRIPQGAYEQYF.

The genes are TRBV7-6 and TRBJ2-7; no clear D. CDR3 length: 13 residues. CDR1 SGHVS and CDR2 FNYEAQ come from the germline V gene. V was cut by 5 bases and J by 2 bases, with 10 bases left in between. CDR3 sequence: CASSPPGAYEQYV. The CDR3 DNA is TGTGCCAGCAGCCCACCGGGCGCCTACGAGCAGTACGTC.

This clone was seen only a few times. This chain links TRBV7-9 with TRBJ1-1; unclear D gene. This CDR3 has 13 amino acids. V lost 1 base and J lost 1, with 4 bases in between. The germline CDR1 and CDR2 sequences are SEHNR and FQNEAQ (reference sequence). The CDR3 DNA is TGTGCCAGCAGCTTAGTCCAGAACACTGAAGCTTTCTTT. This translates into CASSLVQNTEAFF.

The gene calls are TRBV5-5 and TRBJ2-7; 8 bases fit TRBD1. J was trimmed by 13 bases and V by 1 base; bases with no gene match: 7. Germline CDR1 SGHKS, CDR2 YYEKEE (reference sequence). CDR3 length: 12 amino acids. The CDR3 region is CASSLFQGQDYF. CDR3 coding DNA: TGTGCCAGCAGCTTGTTCCAGGGACAGGATTACTTC.

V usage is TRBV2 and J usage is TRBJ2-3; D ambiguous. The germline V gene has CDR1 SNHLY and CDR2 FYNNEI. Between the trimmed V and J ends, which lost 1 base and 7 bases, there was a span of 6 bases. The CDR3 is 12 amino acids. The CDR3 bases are TGTGCCAGCAGTGAAGGGGCCTATACGCAGTATTTT. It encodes CASSEGAYTQYF.

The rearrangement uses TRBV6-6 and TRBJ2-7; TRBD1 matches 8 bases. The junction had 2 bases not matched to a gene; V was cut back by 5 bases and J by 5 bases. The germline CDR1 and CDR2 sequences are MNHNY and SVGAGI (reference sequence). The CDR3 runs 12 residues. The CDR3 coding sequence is TGTGCCAGCAGTGACAGGGGCAACGAGCAGTACGTC. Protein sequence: CASSDRGNEQYV.